This passage covers 26 T cell receptor beta chains from one sample sequenced in a study of blood T cell repertoires in COVID-19. Sequencing was performed with immunoSEQ multiplex PCR; in TCRdb, only in-frame clones are kept and a portion is missing. The sample gives 310,000 or so clones, 89% of which show up once; 8% to 10% is in the top ten. The sample consisted of PBMCs or T cells enriched from blood (not recorded which). The receptors were sampled from a woman in her forties who had recovered from COVID-19.

As for this clone: In the same sample, other DNA sequences code for this CDR3. The J gene is TRBJ2-3, the V gene TRBV19, with 16 bases lining up with TRBD2. Germline CDR1 LNHDA, CDR2 SQIVND (reference sequence). CDR3 size: 17 residues. V gave up 3 bases and J gave up 0 bases; unmatched junction bases: 0. DNA of the CDR3: TGTGCCAGTAGTATGGGACTAGCGGGAGGGAGCACAGATACGCAGTATTTT. Translated, it gives CASSMGLAGGSTDTQYF.

The chain uses TRBV5-4 and TRBJ1-6; D remains ambiguous. The CDR3 is made up of 16 amino acids. Trimming stripped 4 bases from V and 0 bases from J, with 11 bases between. Germline CDR1 and CDR2: SGHNT and YYREEE (reference sequence). The CDR3 coding sequence is TGTGCCAGCAGCGGAGACGGAAGCTCCTATAATTCACCCCTCCACTTT. It codes for CASSGDGSSYNSPLHF.

There are a few counts of this clone. The chain employs TRBV4-3 and TRBJ1-2; 7 bases align to TRBD1. CDR1 is LGHNA and CDR2 is YSLEER in the germline V gene. With 0 bases clipped from V and 4 bases from J, the junction kept 5 bases outside the gene matches. This CDR3 is 15 amino acids long. The CDR3 nucleotides are TGCGCCAGCAGCCAAGATTACAGGGGATCCTATGGCTACACCTTC. Translation gives CASSQDYRGSYGYTF.

The rearrangement uses TRBV7-8 and TRBJ2-7; D might be TRBD1 (6 bases). CDR1 is SGHVS and CDR2 is FQNEAQ in the germline V gene. This CDR3 contains 14 residues. The V gene lost 4 bases and the J gene lost 12 bases, with 22 bases spanning the gap. The CDR3 DNA reads TGTGCCAGCAGCTATCTTATGGACAGCCCAAATCCGTACTTC. Protein sequence: CASSYLMDSPNPYF. Full variable domain (remainder filled in from reference TRBV7-8 and TRBJ2-7): GAGVSQSPRYKVAKRGQDVALRCDPISGHVSLFWYQQALGQGPEFLTYFQNEAQLDKSGLPSDRFFAERPEGSVSTLKIQRTQQEDSAVYLCASSYLMDSPNPYFGPGTRLTVT.

V usage is TRBV18 and J usage is TRBJ1-1; 10 nucleotides line up with TRBD1. Germline values: CDR1 KGHSH, CDR2 LQKENI. Germline trimming cut 3 bases from V and 1 base from J; bases unmatched to any gene: 2. The length of the CDR3 is 15 residues. As DNA, the CDR3 is TGTGCCAGCTCACCTCGACAGGGGGCGAACACTGAAGCTTTCTTT. This gives the protein CASSPRQGANTEAFF.

The chain uses TRBV18 and TRBJ1-1; D ambiguous. V was trimmed by 1 base and J by 4 bases, leaving 10 bases between them. Germline V CDR1 and CDR2: KGHSH, LQKENI. The CDR3 totals 14 residues. CDR3 in amino acids: CASSPLGGPTEAFF. DNA for the CDR3: TGTGCCAGCTCACCACTCGGCGGGCCCACTGAAGCTTTCTTT.

The gene calls are TRBV9 and TRBJ2-3; a possible D gene is TRBD2 (6 bases). Trimming cost V 1 base and J 3 bases, with 12 bases left between them. The CDR3 is made up of 15 amino acids. Germline CDR1 reads SGDLS; CDR2 reads YYNGEE. The CDR3, as DNA: TGTGCCAGCAGCGTATTAACGGGAGCTACAGATACGCAGTATTTT. This encodes CASSVLTGATDTQYF.

This chain's CDR3 is CASRIDRVYGYTF. Written as DNA, the CDR3 is TGTGCCAGCAGAATCGACAGGGTCTATGGCTACACCTTC. The chain couples TRBV6-5 to TRBJ1-2; 7 bases are shared with TRBD1. V trimming: 6 bases; J trimming: 4 bases; junction bases outside the gene matches: 5. Germline V gives CDR1 MNHEY, CDR2 SVGAGI. The CDR3 has 13 amino acids.

This chain connects TRBV28 to TRBJ2-1; D gene unclear. Trimming left V 1 base short and J 5 bases short, with 9 bases between. From germline, CDR1 is MDHEN and CDR2 SYDVKM. The CDR3 spans 14 residues. CDR3 DNA: TGTGCCAGCAGTTTATATGAGGTTGACAATGAGCAGTTCTTC. It translates to CASSLYEVDNEQFF.

This clone appeared once. V and J are TRBV4-3 and TRBJ2-3; D is possibly TRBD2 (5 bases). The length of the CDR3 is 16 residues. CDR1 and CDR2 from the germline V gene are LGHNA and YSLEER. With 1 base removed from V and 6 bases from J, the gap between germline ends came to 17 bases. Here the CDR3 DNA reads TGCGCCAGCAGCCAAGCTCTGGACTCCCTCACGGATACGCAGTATTTT. Protein sequence: CASSQALDSLTDTQYF.

CDR3 residues: CASSLRTGRTFF. The DNA for the CDR3 is TGTGCCAGCAGCCTCAGGACAGGGAGAACTTTCTTT. The chain carries TRBV3-1 (or the pseudogene TRBV3-2) and TRBJ1-1; 8 bases line up with TRBD1. J was trimmed by 12 bases and V by 4 bases; bases with no gene match: 7. Germline-derived CDR1 and CDR2 are LGHDT and YNNKEL (reference sequence). The CDR3 loop spans 12 amino acids.

The gene calls are TRBV5-4 and TRBJ1-6; 7 nucleotides agree with TRBD1. This CDR3 region has 14 residues. CDR1 and CDR2 from the germline V gene are SGHNT and YYREEE (reference sequence). Germline trimming cut 3 bases from V and 6 bases from J; bases unmatched to any gene: 3. The CDR3 bases are TGTGCCAGCAGCTCCGGGACAGCTAATTCACCCCTCCACTTT. Its protein is CASSSGTANSPLHF. Complete variable domain (other parts from reference TRBV5-4 and TRBJ1-6): ETGVTQSPTHLIKTRGQQVTLRCSSQSGHNTVSWYQQALGQGPQFIFQYYREEENGRGNFPPRFSGLQFPNYSSELNVNALELDDSALYLCASSSGTANSPLHFGNGTRLTVT.

V gene TRBV11-2 combines with J gene TRBJ2-2; a weak D match, TRBD2 (6 bases). This CDR3 is built from 15 residues. Per germline, CDR1 SGHAT and CDR2 FQNNGV. Trimming pared 5 bases from V and 3 bases from J, leaving 13 bases between. The CDR3 region is CASSATSLDTGELFF. For the CDR3, the DNA is TGTGCCAGCAGCGCAACTAGCCTAGACACCGGGGAGCTGTTTTTT.

V usage is TRBV2 and J usage is TRBJ1-1; D is unclear. CDR3 length: 13 amino acids. CDR1 and CDR2 (germline): SNHLY, FYNNEI. The V end was cut by 0 bases, the J end by 10 bases, with 12 bases between. CDR3 nucleotides: TGTGCCAGCAGTGAAGCGCGCGGGCATCGAGCTTTCTTT. Protein sequence: CASSEARGHRAFF.

The genes are TRBV18 and TRBJ2-3, with 14 nucleotides matching TRBD2. V dropped 2 bases and J dropped 4; count of bases not matched to a gene: 5. The CDR3 runs 17 residues. Germline V lookup: CDR1 KGHSH, CDR2 LQKENI. This CDR3 reads CASSPVGLAGGPDTQYF. The CDR3 nucleotides read TGTGCCAGCTCACCAGTCGGACTAGCGGGAGGACCAGATACGCAGTATTTT.

The chain has TRBV19 and TRBJ2-1, with TRBD2 identical over 12 bases. There are 16 residues in the CDR3. Looked up from germline, CDR1 is LNHDA and CDR2 is SQIVND (reference sequence). Trimming cost V 3 bases and J 4 bases; bases outside gene matches: 4. This CDR3 is CASSMGLAGGYNEQFF. CDR3 DNA sequence: TGTGCCAGTAGTATGGGGCTAGCGGGGGGGTACAATGAGCAGTTCTTC.

This sequence joins TRBV5-4 and TRBJ2-1; TRBD2 aligns across 11 bases. With V trimmed by 4 bases and J by 4 bases, 10 bases remained unmatched. The CDR3 runs 17 residues. The V gene's germline CDR1 is SGHNT and CDR2 YYREEE (reference sequence). The CDR3 loop is CASSTDPGTSGYNEQFF. For the CDR3, the DNA is TGTGCCAGCAGCACCGACCCCGGGACTAGCGGTTACAATGAGCAGTTCTTC.

This clone came up once. The chain couples TRBV19 to TRBJ1-5; possibly TRBD1 for D (5 bases). Germline CDR1 reads LNHDA; CDR2 reads SQIVND (reference sequence). The CDR3 has 14 amino acids. Deletions cut 5 bases from V and 11 bases from J, with 19 bases between. CDR3 sequence (DNA): TGTGCCAGTAGTGACCGGGACTGGGATTTGTCCCAGCATTTT. It specifies CASSDRDWDLSQHF.

Note on this clone: The same CDR3 is also encoded by other DNA sequences in this sample. The gene calls are TRBV29-1 and TRBJ1-1; TRBD1 might be the D (6 bases). CDR1 and CDR2 (germline): SQVTM, ANQGSEA. This CDR3 has 12 amino acids. The V end was cut by 3 bases, the J end by 8 bases, with 13 bases between. The CDR3 reads CSVEAQGTEAFF. Here the CDR3 DNA reads TGCAGCGTTGAGGCTCAGGGGACGGAAGCTTTCTTT.

The chain joins TRBV2 to TRBJ1-2; D gene ambiguous. Germline V gene data show CDR1 as SNHLY and CDR2 as FYNNEI. The CDR3 has 11 amino acids. V was pared by 7 bases and J by 4 bases, with 7 bases between. In DNA form, the CDR3 reads TGTGCCAGCATTGGACTCTATGGCTACACCTTC. This sequence encodes CASIGLYGYTF.

This clone appeared a single time. For the CDR3, the DNA is TGTGCCTGGAAGCTGGGACATAATAATTCACCCCTCCACTTT. It translates to CAWKLGHNNSPLHF. V usage is TRBV30 and J usage is TRBJ1-6; D is perhaps TRBD1 (6 bases). Looked up from germline, CDR1 is GTSNPN and CDR2 is SVGIG (reference sequence). The V gene lost 4 bases and the J gene lost 5 bases, with 12 bases spanning the gap. This CDR3 has 14 amino acids.

J is TRBJ1-2 and V is TRBV18; no reliable D call. This CDR3 has 16 amino acids. The germline CDR1 and CDR2 sequences are KGHSH and LQKENI. Trimming left V 3 bases short and J 2 bases short, with 16 bases between. As DNA, the CDR3 is TGTGCCAGCTCACCGGGTGGGCAGGCCAACAACTATGGCTACACCTTC. Protein product: CASSPGGQANNYGYTF.

J is TRBJ2-7 and V is TRBV20-1, with D tentatively TRBD1 (6 bases). V was pared by 4 bases and J by 5 bases, with 9 bases between. The V gene's germline CDR1 is DFQATT and CDR2 SNEGSKA (reference sequence). The CDR3 has 11 residues. CDR3 nucleotides: TGCAGTGCTAACAGGGTGGACGAGCAGTACTTC. It specifies CSANRVDEQYF.

This chain connects TRBV5-1 to TRBJ2-2; TRBD1 is a possible D gene (5 bases). The CDR3 contains 15 residues. CDR1 and CDR2 from the germline V gene are SGHRS and YFSETQ. Trimming shortened V by 0 bases and J by 5 bases, and 11 bases separated the two germline ends. CDR3 nucleotide sequence: TGCGCCAGCAGCTTGGAGGCAGGGCGGACCGGGGAGCTGTTTTTT. Translation: CASSLEAGRTGELFF.

The gene calls are TRBV5-6 and TRBJ1-5; D ambiguous. V gave up 2 bases and J gave up 0 bases, with 6 bases separating them. Germline V CDR1 and CDR2: SGHDT, YYEEEE. This CDR3 contains 14 residues. CDR3 nucleotide sequence: TGTGCCAGCAGCTTACAATTTAGCAATCAGCCCCAGCATTTT. The encoded protein is CASSLQFSNQPQHF.

This clone was picked up a small number of times. This sequence joins TRBV15 and TRBJ1-4; D is uncertain. The CDR3 is 12 amino acids. Germline V gene lookup returns CDR1 LNHNV and CDR2 YYDKDF (reference sequence). Trimming pared 2 bases from V and 8 bases from J, leaving 6 bases between. The CDR3 spells CATSRYKEKLFF. The DNA for the CDR3 is TGTGCCACCAGCAGATACAAGGAAAAACTGTTTTTT.